This TCR beta chain was retrieved from a study of metastatic and nonmetastatic thyroid tumors. Study background: Comparative analysis of repertoires was undertaken across blood and tumor or nodule tissue obtained from malignant and benign thyroid patients.

As to this clone: The target antigen is unknown.

Original handling: A distant-metastasis classifier for papillary thyroid cancer was built using CDR3 differences across clinicopathological groups. TCRdb reanalyzed the PCR reads with MiXCR. Clone size and V and J calls follow TCRdb, not the original study. The table has about 46,000 clones, about 25% seen once. Until they underwent thyroid surgery, no patient had received any treatment. Findings of the study overall: According to reports, the diversity of TCR beta was significantly higher in malignant thyroid tumors than in benign nodules, and this held in both blood and tumor samples.

CDR1 is SGHNT and CDR2 is YYREEE in the germline V gene (reference sequence). The CDR3 contains 14 residues. V was clipped by 2 bases and J by 5 bases, with 13 bases between them. The gene calls are TRBV5-4 and TRBJ1-2; no clear D gene. The sequence was obtained from a male donor with papillary thyroid cancer or a benign thyroid nodule (not recorded which). Some clones in this sample may be carry-over from other donors' samples. The specimen sequenced was blood. CDR3 DNA: TGTGCCAGCAGCTTACGGGGAGATGAATATGGCTACACCTTC. Its protein product is CASSLRGDEYGYTF. Complete variable domain (other parts from reference TRBV5-4 and TRBJ1-2): ETGVTQSPTHLIKTRGQQVTLRCSSQSGHNTVSWYQQALGQGPQFIFQYYREEENGRGNFPPRFSGLQFPNYSSELNVNALELDDSALYLCASSLRGDEYGYTFGSGTRLTVV.